Below, 31 T cell receptor beta chains from the same sample are listed, as sequenced in a study of pediatric ulcerative colitis. Using immunoSEQ multiplex PCR, the repertoire was profiled, and TCRdb retains in-frame clones only, with some absent. The repertoire holds 45,000 to 55,000 clones, 60% to 85% seen once, with over 3% in the top ten. One to two pinch biopsies were taken from the rectum during colonoscopy. Sequenced input: gut tissue. These receptors all stem from a girl between 5 and 17 years old with moderate ulcerative colitis.

This clone was seen a single time. The CDR3 is CASSLGEDTQYF. The CDR3 nucleotides read TGTGCCAGCAGCTTGGGGGAAGATACGCAGTATTTT. The chain couples TRBV7-6 to TRBJ2-3, with D perhaps assigned TRBD1 or TRBD2 (5 bases each). V lost 3 bases and J lost 5, with 6 bases in between. The germline gives CDR1 SGHVS, CDR2 FNYEAQ. The CDR3 runs 12 residues.

V and J are TRBV5-1 and TRBJ1-6, with no clear D. Germline loops: CDR1 SGHRS, CDR2 YFSETQ. The CDR3 extends over 13 amino acids. The V gene lost 1 base and the J gene lost 7 bases, with 6 bases spanning the gap. The CDR3 reads CASSLMDNSPLHF. CDR3 sequence (DNA): TGCGCCAGCAGCTTGATGGACAATTCACCCCTCCACTTT.

This clone appeared a single time. The chain combines TRBV6-1 with TRBJ1-5; TRBD1 is a possible D gene (6 bases). The CDR3 contains 15 residues. Germline V gives CDR1 MNHNS, CDR2 SASEGT. With 5 bases removed from V and 3 bases from J, the gap between germline ends came to 14 bases. The CDR3 coding sequence is TGTGCCAGCAGTCTACAGGGACTCCACAATCAGCCCCAGCATTTT. Translated: CASSLQGLHNQPQHF.

V and J are TRBV9 and TRBJ1-4; a weak D match, TRBD1 (5 bases). Per the germline V gene, CDR1 is SGDLS and CDR2 is YYNGEE. Deletions cut 2 bases from V and 4 bases from J, with 9 bases between. This CDR3 has 14 residues. The CDR3 reads CASSVGEVNEKLFF. In DNA form, the CDR3 reads TGTGCCAGCAGCGTGGGGGAAGTTAATGAAAAACTGTTTTTT.

V usage is TRBV11-1 and J usage is TRBJ2-1, with 14 bases matching TRBD2. With V trimmed by 4 bases and J by 4 bases, 6 bases remained unmatched. This CDR3 is built from 17 residues. Per the germline V gene, CDR1 is SGHAT and CDR2 is FQDESV (reference sequence). Here the CDR3 DNA reads TGTGCCAGCAGCTCCAGACTAGCGGGGGGGCGGTACAATGAGCAGTTCTTC. It encodes CASSSRLAGGRYNEQFF.

Points on this clone: The junction differs from germline at one of its ends, possibly a read error. This rearrangement joins TRBV7-7 to TRBJ1-1; D call uncertain. Germline assignment: CDR1 SSHAT and CDR2 FNYEAQ (reference sequence). The CDR3 is 13 amino acids. The CDR3 DNA sequence: TGTGCTAGCAGCTTAACCAGGAACACTGAAGCTTTCTTT. Its protein product is CASSLTRNTEAFF.

The chain uses TRBV30 and TRBJ2-5, with unresolved D. V was trimmed by 5 bases and J by 5 bases, leaving 15 bases between them. The CDR3 runs 13 residues. Germline V lookup: CDR1 GTSNPN, CDR2 SVGIG (reference sequence). DNA of the CDR3: TGTGCCTGGCGCCCCGCTCCTCGGGAGACCCAGTACTTC. Translation gives CAWRPAPRETQYF.

V gene TRBV6-1 combines with J gene TRBJ2-7; D is undetermined. Germline CDR1 MNHNS, CDR2 SASEGT. There are 13 residues in the CDR3. V was trimmed by 4 bases and J by 5 bases, leaving 12 bases between them. CDR3 in amino acids: CASSVTRADEQYF. The CDR3 bases are TGTGCCAGCAGTGTGACAAGGGCCGACGAGCAGTACTTC.

The rearrangement joins TRBV9 to TRBJ2-7, with D tentatively TRBD1 (6 bases). The CDR3 totals 14 residues. V shed 0 bases and J shed 3 bases, with 10 bases lying between them. Germline-derived CDR1 and CDR2 are SGDLS and YYNGEE. CDR3 bases: TGTGCCAGCAGCGTAGTTGGACAGAGCTACGAGCAGTACTTC. Its translation: CASSVVGQSYEQYF.

This clone was counted only a few times. J is TRBJ1-1 and V is TRBV19, with 7 bases that match TRBD1. The CDR3 spans 15 residues. The germline CDR1 and CDR2 sequences are LNHDA and SQIVND (reference sequence). V shed 7 bases, J shed 5 bases, and the junction held 13 bases outside the gene matches. The CDR3, as DNA: TGTGCCAGTACCCCAAACAGGGGTCAGGGGACTGAAGCTTTCTTT. This translates into CASTPNRGQGTEAFF.

This clone was seen a few times. As DNA, the CDR3 is TGTGCCAGCAGCTCAACCACAGGGGAGAGGCAGCCCCAGCATTTT. Its translation is CASSSTTGERQPQHF. This sequence joins TRBV7-9 and TRBJ1-5; the match to TRBD1 covers 7 bases. Germline V gene lookup returns CDR1 SEHNR and CDR2 FQNEAQ (reference sequence). The length of the CDR3 is 15 residues. Losses at the gene ends were 4 bases for V and 7 bases for J; bases not matched to a gene: 10.

This chain uses TRBV11-2 with TRBJ2-7; 9 positions match TRBD2. The CDR3 runs to 16 residues. CDR1 is SGHAT, CDR2 FQNNGV, per germline. Losses at the gene ends were 1 base for V and 3 bases for J; bases not matched to a gene: 7. The CDR3 reads CASSLAPGLASYEQYF. For the CDR3, the DNA is TGTGCCAGCAGCTTAGCGCCGGGACTAGCTAGCTACGAGCAGTACTTC.

J is TRBJ1-1 and V is TRBV6-5; D is undetermined. The V end lost 3 bases, the J end lost 7 bases, and 12 bases lay between the germline ends. Germline values: CDR1 MNHEY, CDR2 SVGAGI. This CDR3 comprises 13 residues. The CDR3 sequence: CASSYDALIEAFF. CDR3 nucleotides: TGTGCCAGCAGTTATGATGCTCTAATTGAAGCTTTCTTT.

The V call is TRBV5-6, the J call TRBJ1-6, with a weak D call TRBD1 (5 bases). Trimming cost V 0 bases and J 5 bases, with 9 bases left between them. CDR1 is SGHDT and CDR2 is YYEEEE in the germline V gene. CDR3 length equals 15 residues. The CDR3 region is CASSLDGHHNSPLHF. The CDR3 DNA sequence: TGTGCCAGCAGCTTGGATGGACACCATAATTCACCCCTCCACTTT.

This chain connects TRBV19 to TRBJ1-2; no firm D call. CDR3 length: 14 residues. V gave up 2 bases and J gave up 7 bases, with 14 bases separating them. Per the germline V gene, CDR1 is LNHDA and CDR2 is SQIVND (reference sequence). The CDR3 DNA follows: TGTGCCAGTAGTATACCCCGGACTTCTGTTGGCTACACCTTC. Protein: CASSIPRTSVGYTF.

With respect to this clone: Additional DNA sequences in this sample encode the identical CDR3. This chain uses TRBV9 with TRBJ2-3; D is undetermined. Germline V CDR1 and CDR2: SGDLS, YYNGEE. The V end was cut by 0 bases, the J end by 4 bases, with 9 bases between. The CDR3 is made up of 14 amino acids. CDR3 loop: CASSVVGGSDTQYF. The CDR3 DNA reads as TGTGCCAGCAGCGTAGTCGGCGGCTCAGATACGCAGTATTTT. Filled out from reference TRBV9 and TRBJ2-3, the complete variable domain reads DSGVTQTPKHLITATGQRVTLRCSPRSGDLSVYWYQQSLDQGLQFLIQYYNGEERAKGNILERFSAQQFPDLHSELNLSSLELGDSALYFCASSVVGGSDTQYFGPGTRLTVL.

The rearrangement links TRBV5-1 to TRBJ1-6; D uncertain. The CDR3 extends over 14 amino acids. Trimming took 4 bases from V and 8 from J, leaving 13 bases between them. Germline V gene lookup returns CDR1 SGHRS and CDR2 YFSETQ. In DNA form, the CDR3 reads TGCGCCAGCAGCGATGCCGGATGGGATTCACCCCTCCACTTT. It translates to CASSDAGWDSPLHF.

The V gene is TRBV5-5, the J gene TRBJ1-1, with 7 bases aligning to TRBD1. The V gene's germline CDR1 is SGHKS and CDR2 YYEKEE (reference sequence). V lost 2 bases to trimming and J lost 6 bases; unmatched junction nucleotides: 10. This CDR3 spans 15 amino acids. CDR3: CASSLGGRASAEAFF. DNA of the CDR3: TGTGCCAGCAGCTTAGGGGGCAGGGCTTCGGCTGAAGCTTTCTTT.

The chain joins TRBV4-1 to TRBJ2-7; 7 positions match TRBD1. This CDR3 has 19 amino acids. Germline V gene sequence: CDR1 MGHRA, CDR2 YSYEKL. Trimming at V came to 0 bases and at J to 1 base, leaving 15 bases not matched to a gene. CDR3: CASSQDNFGGDRSSYEQYF. The CDR3 DNA reads as TGCGCCAGCAGCCAAGATAATTTCGGTGGGGACAGAAGTTCCTACGAGCAGTACTTC.

CDR3 residues: CASSPLLGQVGETQYF. DNA of the CDR3: TGTGCCAGCTCACCTCTCCTGGGACAGGTCGGGGAGACCCAGTACTTC. This chain uses TRBV18 with TRBJ2-5, with 8 positions matching TRBD1. Germline V CDR1 and CDR2: KGHSH, LQKENI. Trimming at V came to 3 bases and at J to 5 bases, leaving 11 bases not matched to a gene. The CDR3 loop spans 16 amino acids.

This sequence joins TRBV9 and TRBJ1-5, with D unclear. V was cut by 0 bases and J by 0 bases, with 4 bases left in between. This CDR3 has 14 amino acids. Germline CDR1 SGDLS, CDR2 YYNGEE. CDR3 in DNA: TGTGCCAGCAGCGTAGGACATAGCAATCAGCCCCAGCATTTT. Translation gives CASSVGHSNQPQHF.

The chain's CDR3 is CASSQSTSGLTDTQYF. CDR3 DNA: TGTGCCAGCAGCCAATCGACTAGCGGCCTCACAGATACGCAGTATTTT. The chain combines TRBV7-9 with TRBJ2-3; 9 bases map to TRBD2. Germline V gene data show CDR1 as SEHNR and CDR2 as FQNEAQ (reference sequence). CDR3 length equals 16 residues. The trim removed 5 bases at V and 2 bases at J, leaving 8 bases unmatched.

V and J are TRBV6-5 and TRBJ2-1, with 7 bases identical to TRBD2. There are 15 residues in the CDR3. The germline gives CDR1 MNHEY, CDR2 SVGAGI. The V and J ends lost 2 bases and 10 bases, in that order; junction bases with no gene match: 11. In nucleotides, the CDR3 is TGTGCCAGCAGTTACGATCAGCGGGGCGATAGGGAGCAGTTCTTC. It specifies CASSYDQRGDREQFF.

The chain employs TRBV10-3 and TRBJ2-1, with TRBD1 matching 8 bases. Germline CDR1 is ENHRY and CDR2 is SYGVKD. The V and J ends lost 3 bases and 7 bases, in that order; junction bases with no gene match: 5. This CDR3 is 14 amino acids long. The CDR3 coding sequence is TGTGCCATCAGTGACAGTAACAGGGGGAATGAGCAGTTCTTC. It translates to CAISDSNRGNEQFF.

J is TRBJ2-3 and V is TRBV28, with 8 bases lining up with TRBD2. Trimming took 5 bases from V and 0 from J; bases not matched to a gene: 10. This CDR3 is 17 amino acids long. Germline CDR1 and CDR2: MDHEN and SYDVKM. CDR3 amino acids: CASSPPPGGGSTDTQYF. The CDR3 bases are TGTGCCAGCAGTCCCCCCCCTGGCGGGGGGAGCACAGATACGCAGTATTTT.

This clone was counted once. The chain joins TRBV30 to TRBJ2-2, with TRBD1 matching over 9 bases. The CDR3 consists of 14 residues. Trimming removed 2 bases from V and 9 bases from J; junction bases left unmatched: 7. Germline lookup yields CDR1 GTSNPN and CDR2 SVGIG (reference sequence). In nucleotides, the CDR3 is TGTGCCTGGAGTTTACAGGGGGCGCCCCGGGAGCTGTTTTTT. The encoded protein is CAWSLQGAPRELFF. The entire variable domain, with the rest obtained from reference TRBV30 and TRBJ2-2, is as follows: SQTIHQWPATLVQPVGSPLSLECTVEGTSNPNLYWYRQAAGRGLQLLFYSVGIGQISSEVPQNLSASRPQDRQFILSSKKLLLSDSGFYLCAWSLQGAPRELFFGEGSRLTVL.

V usage is TRBV5-1 and J usage is TRBJ1-1, with D maybe TRBD1 (6 bases). Per germline, CDR1 SGHRS and CDR2 YFSETQ. Between the trimmed V and J ends, which lost 7 bases and 10 bases, there was a span of 20 bases. The CDR3 has 13 residues. The CDR3 spells CASGRTGASGAFF. The CDR3, as DNA: TGCGCCAGCGGACGGACGGGGGCCTCTGGAGCTTTCTTT.

In DNA, the CDR3 is TGTGCCAGCAGCTTAGGGGCTAGCGGGGGATTCAATGAGCAGTTCTTC. Its protein product is CASSLGASGGFNEQFF. The chain carries TRBV7-2 and TRBJ2-1; TRBD2 aligns across 10 bases. The CDR3 covers 16 residues. Germline loops: CDR1 SGHTA, CDR2 FQGNSA. The junction had 6 bases not matched to a gene; V was cut back by 1 base and J by 6 bases. The entire variable domain, with the rest obtained from reference TRBV7-2 and TRBJ2-1, is as follows: GAGVSQSPSNKVTEKGKDVELRCDPISGHTALYWYRQSLGQGLEFLIYFQGNSAPDKSGLPSDRFSAERTGGSVSTLTIQRTQQEDSAVYLCASSLGASGGFNEQFFGPGTRLTVL.

This chain links TRBV18 with TRBJ2-7, with 7 nucleotides matching TRBD1. CDR3 length: 14 amino acids. Germline values: CDR1 KGHSH, CDR2 LQKENI. The ends lost 4 bases at V and 2 bases at J; junction bases unmatched: 5. The CDR3 spells CASSLKGAAYEQYF. The CDR3 DNA reads TGTGCCAGCTCACTGAAGGGGGCGGCCTACGAGCAGTACTTC.

The chain couples TRBV12-5 to TRBJ1-1, with D hard to call. V dropped 3 bases and J dropped 3 bases, with 26 bases sitting between them. CDR1 is LGHNT, CDR2 FRNRAP, per germline. This CDR3 is 19 amino acids long. The CDR3 region has the DNA TGTGCTAGTGGTTTTTGGTATACCGACCTCAGGAAGGGTGACACTGAAGCTTTCTTT. This encodes CASGFWYTDLRKGDTEAFF.

The chain couples TRBV6-1 to TRBJ2-7, with 8 bases lining up with TRBD1. The CDR3 extends over 15 amino acids. Germline V gene sequence: CDR1 MNHNS, CDR2 SASEGT. With V trimmed by 3 bases and J by 1 base, 5 bases remained unmatched. CDR3 bases: TGTGCCAGCAGTGACATTCAGGGGGCGTCCTACGAGCAGTACTTC. Amino acids: CASSDIQGASYEQYF.